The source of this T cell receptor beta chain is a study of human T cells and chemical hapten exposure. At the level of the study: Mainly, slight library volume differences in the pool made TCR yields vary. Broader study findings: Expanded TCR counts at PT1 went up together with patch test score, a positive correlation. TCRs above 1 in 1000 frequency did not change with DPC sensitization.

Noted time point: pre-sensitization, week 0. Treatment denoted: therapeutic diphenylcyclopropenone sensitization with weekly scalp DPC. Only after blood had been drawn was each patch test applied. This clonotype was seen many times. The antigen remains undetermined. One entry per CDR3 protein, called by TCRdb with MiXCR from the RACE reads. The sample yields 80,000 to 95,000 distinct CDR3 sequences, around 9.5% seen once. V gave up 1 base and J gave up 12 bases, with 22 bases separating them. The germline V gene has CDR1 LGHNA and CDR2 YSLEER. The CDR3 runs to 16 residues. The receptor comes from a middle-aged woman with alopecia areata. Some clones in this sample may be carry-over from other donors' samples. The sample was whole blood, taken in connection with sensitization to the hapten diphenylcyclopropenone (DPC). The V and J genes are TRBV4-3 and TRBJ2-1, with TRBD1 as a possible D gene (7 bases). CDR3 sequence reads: CASSQGGDSWAWGQFF. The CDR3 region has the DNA TGCGCCAGCAGCCAAGGCGGGGACAGCTGGGCCTGGGGGCAGTTCTTC.